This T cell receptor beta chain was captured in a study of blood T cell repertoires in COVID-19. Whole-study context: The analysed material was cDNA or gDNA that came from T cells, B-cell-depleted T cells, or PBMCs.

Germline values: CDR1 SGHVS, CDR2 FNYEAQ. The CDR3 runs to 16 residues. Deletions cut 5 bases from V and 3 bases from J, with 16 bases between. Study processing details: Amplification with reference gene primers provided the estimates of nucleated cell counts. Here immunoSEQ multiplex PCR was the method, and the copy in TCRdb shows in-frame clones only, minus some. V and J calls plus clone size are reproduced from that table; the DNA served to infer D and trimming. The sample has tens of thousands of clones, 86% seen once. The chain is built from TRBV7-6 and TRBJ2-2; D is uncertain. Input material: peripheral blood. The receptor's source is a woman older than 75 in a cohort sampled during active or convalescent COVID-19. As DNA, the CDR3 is TGTGCCAGCAGCGTTACGGGTCATCTAGACACCGGGGAGCTGTTTTTT. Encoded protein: CASSVTGHLDTGELFF.